This is a list of T cell receptor beta chains from one sample in a study of blood T cells in healthy people across ages. One entry per CDR3 protein results from TCRdb running MiXCR on the 5' RACE reads. Among around 780,000 distinct CDR3 sequences, roughly 26% were seen once, and the ten largest hold 2.5% to 3.5%. The same sample was also used in a study of T cells of mothers and their children.

Sequencing was done on a sample of blood. The receptors shown here come from a boy aged 5-17 years in good health. The CDR3 runs from the conserved cysteine through the conserved F or W. The D gene is left open where the match is weak. A clone size is listed for some rows: how often the clone was seen (once, few, many), or a class if it is expanded.

>TRBV24-1|NA|TRBJ2-5|15|NA
TGTGCCACCAGTGTGACGACGGACGGGGGAGAGATCCAGTACTTC
CATSVTTDGGEIQYF
>TRBV10-3|few|TRBJ1-5|18|TRBD1
TGTGCCATCAGTGAGTGGAGGTTGGGACAGGGCCTTGATCAGCCCCAGCATTTT
CAISEWRLGQGLDQPQHF
>TRBV2|NA|TRBJ1-2|13|TRBD1
TGTGCCAGCAGCGCGGGACAGGGAAATGGCTACACCTTC
CASSAGQGNGYTF
>TRBV7-8|few|TRBJ2-6|17|NA
TGTGCCAGCAGCTTACGTGTGGGGGGCTCTGGGGCCAACGTCCTGACTTTC
CASSLRVGGSGANVLTF
>TRBV29-1|NA|TRBJ1-6|13|NA
TGCAGCGTTGGAATAGCGACAGATTCACCCCTCCACTTT
CSVGIATDSPLHF
>TRBV12-3/TRBV12-4|NA|TRBJ2-5|11|NA
TGTGCCAGCAGCCAGGCTGGGACCCAGTACTTC
CASSQAGTQYF
>TRBV5-1|NA|TRBJ2-7|13|TRBD1
TGCGCCAGCAACAGGGGACCGGCTAGGGAGCAGTACTTC
CASNRGPAREQYF
>TRBV13|NA|TRBJ2-3|16|NA
TGTGCCAGCAGCTTCGCTAGCTCGGAAGTAGCAGATACGCAGTATTTT
CASSFASSEVADTQYF
>TRBV6-2/TRBV6-3|few|TRBJ2-7|14|NA
TGTGCCAGCAGAGACGGGCCACCCCAGGACGAGCAGTACTTC
CASRDGPPQDEQYF
>TRBV20-1|NA|TRBJ2-2|14|NA
TGCAGTGCTCCCCTCGGGAGTAGGACCGGGGAGCTGTTTTTT
CSAPLGSRTGELFF
>TRBV29-1|NA|TRBJ2-7|13|NA
TGCAGCGTTGCGTCTAGCGCGGCCTCCGAGCAGTACTTC
CSVASSAASEQYF
>TRBV2|few|TRBJ2-3|15|NA
TGTGCCAGCAGGACCCAAAGTCGCGCGGGGGATACGCAGTATTTT
CASRTQSRAGDTQYF
>TRBV10-3|few|TRBJ2-7|12|NA
TGTGCCGTACAGGGCCGAGGGTACGAGCAGTACTTC
CAVQGRGYEQYF
>TRBV7-9|few|TRBJ2-1|16|NA
TGTGCCAGCAGCTACCCAGCAGGGGAGAAGGGCAATGAGCAGTTCTTC
CASSYPAGEKGNEQFF
>TRBV6-5|few|TRBJ1-5|13|TRBD1
TGTGCCAGCAGCGACAGGGCCTACCAGCCCCAGCATTTT
CASSDRAYQPQHF
>TRBV10-2|many|TRBJ2-5|15|TRBD2
TGCGCCAGCAGTCGAGCGGGGGGACCCGATCAGACCCAGTACTTC
CASSRAGGPDQTQYF
>TRBV5-4|NA|TRBJ2-1|16|TRBD1
TGTGCCAGCAGCTTGGCCGGGACAGGGGGCTACAATGCGCAGTTCTTC
CASSLAGTGGYNAQFF
>TRBV3-1|NA|TRBJ2-5|19|TRBD2
TGTGCCAGCAGCCAAGACGTGGCGGGACTAGCGGGACAACAAGAGACCCAGTACTTC
CASSQDVAGLAGQQETQYF